This section outlines one T cell receptor (beta chain) sequence together with its context. These data originate in a study of blood T cell repertoires in COVID-19. Study details: COVID-19 samples from acute and convalescent phases originated in the United States, Italy and Spain.

Original methodology: Amplified reference gene primers provided the basis for estimating nucleated cell counts. Some clones are missing from TCRdb's copy, which holds only in-frame ones; the method was immunoSEQ multiplex PCR. For V, J and clone size, that table is used; D and trimming come from the DNA. There are approximately 250,000 clones in the sample; roughly 89% occur only once, and 2.2% lies in the top ten. Trimming removed 0 bases at V and 4 bases at J, with 10 bases between. The CDR3 is 14 amino acids. Per the germline V gene, CDR1 is SGDLS and CDR2 is YYNGEE. The receptor comes from a man aged 25 to 40 who had recovered from COVID-19. The chain is built from TRBV9 and TRBJ1-1; D uncertain. The specimen sequenced was peripheral blood. CDR3 coding DNA: TGTGCCAGCAGCGTAGTTCTCAGATTCACTGAAGCTTTCTTT. The encoded protein is CASSVVLRFTEAFF.